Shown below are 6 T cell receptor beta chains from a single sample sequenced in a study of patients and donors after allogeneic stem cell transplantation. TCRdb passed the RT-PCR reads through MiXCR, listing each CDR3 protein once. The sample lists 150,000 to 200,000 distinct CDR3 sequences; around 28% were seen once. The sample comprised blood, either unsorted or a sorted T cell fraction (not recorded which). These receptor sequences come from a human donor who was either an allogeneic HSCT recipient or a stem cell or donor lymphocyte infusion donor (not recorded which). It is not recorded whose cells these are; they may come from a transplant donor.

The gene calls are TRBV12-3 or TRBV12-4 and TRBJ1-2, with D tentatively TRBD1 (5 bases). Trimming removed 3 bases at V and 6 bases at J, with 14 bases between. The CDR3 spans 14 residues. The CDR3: CASSFWGGGDGYTF. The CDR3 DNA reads TGTGCCAGCAGTTTCTGGGGCGGAGGGGATGGCTACACCTTC.

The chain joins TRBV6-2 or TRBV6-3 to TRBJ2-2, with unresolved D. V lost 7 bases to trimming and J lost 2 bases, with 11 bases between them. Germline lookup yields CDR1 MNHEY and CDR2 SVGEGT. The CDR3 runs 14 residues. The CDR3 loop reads CASTHGPNTGELFF. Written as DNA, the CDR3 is TGTGCCAGCACCCATGGCCCTAACACCGGGGAGCTGTTTTTT.

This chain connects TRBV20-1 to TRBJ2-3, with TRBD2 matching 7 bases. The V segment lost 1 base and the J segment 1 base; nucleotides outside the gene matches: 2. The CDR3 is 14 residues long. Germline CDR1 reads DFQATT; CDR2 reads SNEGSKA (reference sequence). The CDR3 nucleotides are TGCAGTGCTAGAGTTAGCGGGCGCACAGATACGCAGTATTTT. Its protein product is CSARVSGRTDTQYF.

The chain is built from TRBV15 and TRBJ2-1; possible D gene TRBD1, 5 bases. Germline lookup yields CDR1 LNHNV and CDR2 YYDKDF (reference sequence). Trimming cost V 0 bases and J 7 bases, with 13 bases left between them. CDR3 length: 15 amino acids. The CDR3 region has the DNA TGTGCCACCAGCAGAGATTGGGGCCTATTAAATGAGCAGTTCTTC. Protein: CATSRDWGLLNEQFF.

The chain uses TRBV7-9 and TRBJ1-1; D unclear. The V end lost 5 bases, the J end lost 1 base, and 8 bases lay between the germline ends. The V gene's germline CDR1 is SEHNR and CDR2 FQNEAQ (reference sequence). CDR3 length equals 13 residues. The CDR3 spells CASSLVENTEAFF. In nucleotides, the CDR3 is TGTGCCAGCAGCCTGGTTGAGAACACTGAAGCTTTCTTT.

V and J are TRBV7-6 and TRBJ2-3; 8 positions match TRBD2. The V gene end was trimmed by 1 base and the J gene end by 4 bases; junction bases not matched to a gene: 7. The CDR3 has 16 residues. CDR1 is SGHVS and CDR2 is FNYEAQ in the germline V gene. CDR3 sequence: CASSLDQREPPDTQYF. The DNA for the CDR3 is TGTGCCAGCAGCTTAGATCAGCGGGAGCCCCCAGATACGCAGTATTTT.